This note documents a single TCR beta chain sequence. Its matching antigen is unknown. These data belong to a study of beta chain features in type 1 diabetes. The authors sorted CD4+ naive, central memory, regulatory and stem cell-like memory cells via CD45RO/CCR7/CD25/CD127/CD95/CD27. V was clipped by 5 bases and J by 0 bases; unmatched bases: 7. Germline assignment: CDR1 SGHTA and CDR2 FQGNSA. CDR3 length equals 15 residues. Whole-study findings and limits: Among patients, naive, central memory and Treg TCRB repertoires appeared more similar than among healthy donors. Type 1 diabetes patients had TCRB CDR3s that were shorter (moderately but significantly so) in all four CD4+ subsets.

Sequencing targeted expressed TCRB transcripts, as all isolated RNA had been reverse transcribed. The repertoire was sequenced with immunoSEQ multiplex PCR; TCRdb's copy has only in-frame clones and lacks some. Of more than 250,000 clones in the sample, approximately 16% were seen once. The chain links TRBV7-2 to TRBJ2-7, with TRBD2 identical over 7 bases. The source of this sequence is a man aged 18 to 30 with type 1 diabetes. Sequenced sample: naive CD4+ T cells from blood. The CDR3 coding sequence is TGTGCCAGCAGCCCAGGCGGGGGAAGCTCCTACGAGCAGTACTTC. As protein: CASSPGGGSSYEQYF.